Described below is a single T cell receptor (beta chain) sequence and its context. The germline CDR1 and CDR2 sequences are ENHRY and SYGVKD. This CDR3 has 13 residues. V lost 10 bases, J lost 2 bases, and 12 bases lay in between. The authors ran a second PCR of about 7 to 11 cycles using a sample-barcoded 5' primer and a J-beta primer mix. TCRdb redid the calling of the 5' RACE reads with MiXCR, one entry per CDR3 protein. The sample carries approximately 800,000 distinct CDR3 sequences, roughly 50% recorded once. This entry belongs to a study of blood T cells in healthy people across ages. The sequence came from a man aged 35-49 years in good health. The chain couples TRBV10-3 to TRBJ1-5; D gene uncertain. The specimen was blood. CDR3 region: CATVSGGNQPQHF. The CDR3 region has the DNA TGTGCCACCGTATCGGGAGGCAATCAGCCCCAGCATTTT.